The 25 T cell receptor beta chains presented below share a single source sample, sequenced in a study of shared clonotypes between healthy human individuals. CD45RO-negative cells were positively selected for CCR7, leaving out terminally differentiated effector memory CD45RA+ cells. Some clones are missing from TCRdb's copy, which holds only in-frame ones; the method was immunoSEQ multiplex PCR. The profile covers about 1,800,000 clones, with less than 95% appearing a single time and under 1.5% taken by the ten largest. The material sequenced was naive CD8+ T cells sorted from blood. The receptor source for this set is a man aged 18-30 years in good health.

This clone appeared once. The chain carries TRBV11-2 and TRBJ1-1; no clear D gene. The CDR3 runs 15 residues. Between the trimmed V and J ends, which lost 3 bases and 1 base, there was a span of 12 bases. Germline CDR1 and CDR2: SGHAT and FQNNGV. The CDR3 nucleotides are TGTGCCAGCAGCTTCCTGGACTTGGCGAACACTGAAGCTTTCTTT. Amino acid sequence: CASSFLDLANTEAFF.

Note on this clone: The sample holds other DNA sequences that translate to the same CDR3. V and J are TRBV6-5 and TRBJ2-7, with D possibly TRBD1 on 5 matching bases. V was pared by 2 bases and J by 6 bases, with 5 bases between. Germline CDR1 and CDR2: MNHEY and SVGAGI. CDR3 length equals 11 residues. CDR3 coding DNA: TGTGCCAGCAGTTACGGGGCCGAGCAGTACTTC. Protein sequence: CASSYGAEQYF.

This sequence joins TRBV11-2 and TRBJ2-5; 7 bases agree with TRBD2. J lost 4 bases, V lost 1 base, and 3 bases had no gene match. CDR3 length: 14 residues. Germline V CDR1 and CDR2: SGHAT, FQNNGV. CDR3 nucleotides: TGTGCCAGCAGCTTAGTAGGGGAGGGAGAGACCCAGTACTTC. This translates into CASSLVGEGETQYF.

This chain uses TRBV15 with TRBJ1-4; 7 bases are shared with TRBD1. The V gene's germline CDR1 is LNHNV and CDR2 YYDKDF (reference sequence). CDR3 length: 14 amino acids. Trimming at V came to 7 bases and at J to 6 bases, leaving 8 bases not matched to a gene. The CDR3 loop is CATTEDRFYEKLFF. The DNA for the CDR3 is TGTGCCACCACCGAGGACAGGTTCTATGAAAAACTGTTTTTT.

The chain employs TRBV28 and TRBJ1-6; D call uncertain. The CDR3 has 15 residues. CDR1 and CDR2 from the germline V gene are MDHEN and SYDVKM. With 2 bases removed from V and 3 bases from J, the gap between germline ends came to 8 bases. The DNA of the CDR3 is TGTGCCAGCAGTTTAGGGATGGGCTATAATTCACCCCTCCACTTT. This translates into CASSLGMGYNSPLHF. Using reference TRBV28 and TRBJ1-6 for the parts outside the CDR3, the full variable domain is DVKVTQSSRYLVKRTGEKVFLECVQDMDHENMFWYRQDPGLGLRLIYFSYDVKMKEKGDIPEGYSVSREKKERFSLILESASTNQTSMYLCASSLGMGYNSPLHFGNGTRLTVT.

This chain uses TRBV5-4 with TRBJ1-2, with D unclear. This CDR3 region has 12 residues. Germline V gene lookup returns CDR1 SGHNT and CDR2 YYREEE (reference sequence). This CDR3 is CGYTDGIYGYTF. In nucleotides, the CDR3 is TGTGGCTATACGGACGGGATCTATGGCTACACCTTC.

The chain combines TRBV19 with TRBJ2-7; TRBD1 is a possible D gene (5 bases). CDR1 LNHDA and CDR2 SQIVND come from the germline V gene (reference sequence). The length of the CDR3 is 12 residues. Trimming took off 8 bases at V and 2 bases at J, with 10 bases between the two ends. CDR3 nucleotides: TGTGCCAGTGCCCCAGGGACCTACGAGCAGTACTTC. This translates into CASAPGTYEQYF.

V is TRBV7-9 and J is TRBJ2-5; D call uncertain. Trimming took off 5 bases at V and 5 bases at J, with 12 bases between the two ends. CDR1 and CDR2 (germline): SEHNR, FQNEAQ (reference sequence). This CDR3 comprises 13 residues. CDR3 nucleotides: TGTGCCAGCAGCCCCCTAGGTTCGGAGACCCAGTACTTC. This codes for CASSPLGSETQYF.

The chain employs TRBV4-1 and TRBJ2-7; 9 bases fit TRBD2. With 4 bases clipped from V and 0 bases from J, the junction kept 4 bases outside the gene matches. This CDR3 is 15 amino acids long. The V gene's germline CDR1 is MGHRA and CDR2 YSYEKL. CDR3 protein: CASSLRLADSYEQYF. As DNA, the CDR3 is TGCGCCAGCAGCCTAAGACTAGCGGACTCCTACGAGCAGTACTTC.

This clone has a single count. CDR3 amino acids: CASSGGLAGDSYNEQFF. In DNA form, the CDR3 reads TGCGCCAGCAGCGGGGGACTAGCGGGAGACTCCTACAATGAGCAGTTCTTC. The rearrangement joins TRBV5-1 to TRBJ2-1; 14 bases fit TRBD2. V was clipped by 4 bases and J by 0 bases; unmatched bases: 3. The CDR3 has 17 residues. Germline V gene lookup returns CDR1 SGHRS and CDR2 YFSETQ.

This chain connects TRBV7-9 to TRBJ2-5; D remains ambiguous. Germline V gives CDR1 SEHNR, CDR2 FQNEAQ (reference sequence). V gave up 7 bases and J gave up 2 bases, with 5 bases separating them. This CDR3 region has 11 residues. This chain's CDR3 is CASMGQETQYF. The CDR3 nucleotides are TGTGCCAGCATGGGACAAGAGACCCAGTACTTC.

CDR3 sequence (DNA): TGTGCCAGCAGCTACGGACCTACGAGCACAGATACGCAGTATTTT. Translation: CASSYGPTSTDTQYF. The rearrangement links TRBV7-9 to TRBJ2-3; D remains unclear. CDR1 SEHNR and CDR2 FQNEAQ come from the germline V gene (reference sequence). The CDR3 spans 15 residues. V dropped 4 bases and J dropped 0 bases, with 11 bases sitting between them. Using reference TRBV7-9 and TRBJ2-3 for the parts outside the CDR3, the full variable domain is DTGVSQNPRHKITKRGQNVTFRCDPISEHNRLYWYRQTLGQGPEFLTYFQNEAQLEKSRLLSDRFSAERPKGSFSTLEIQRTEQGDSAMYLCASSYGPTSTDTQYFGPGTRLTVL.

Here the CDR3 reads CASSLVSAVQGYTF. The CDR3 nucleotides are TGTGCCAGCAGCTTGGTGTCGGCAGTGCAGGGCTACACCTTC. This chain uses TRBV5-4 with TRBJ1-2, with D unresolved. The length of the CDR3 is 14 residues. Germline CDR1 is SGHNT and CDR2 is YYREEE (reference sequence). With 0 bases removed from V and 8 bases from J, the gap between germline ends came to 14 bases.

V is TRBV4-1 and J is TRBJ2-2; TRBD1 aligns across 7 bases. CDR1 MGHRA and CDR2 YSYEKL come from the germline V gene. J was trimmed by 5 bases and V by 3 bases; bases with no gene match: 6. This CDR3 has 15 residues. The CDR3 protein is CASSQRQGETGELFF. CDR3 sequence (DNA): TGCGCCAGCAGCCAGCGACAGGGTGAGACCGGGGAGCTGTTTTTT.

Remarks on this clone: This same CDR3 is encoded by further DNA sequences in the sample. The DNA for the CDR3 is TGTGCCAGCAGACCCGGACGGACCTACGAGCAGTACTTC. This translates into CASRPGRTYEQYF. This chain connects TRBV6-5 to TRBJ2-7; D is ambiguous. V dropped 6 bases and J dropped 2 bases, with 11 bases sitting between them. The CDR3 loop spans 13 amino acids. CDR1 MNHEY and CDR2 SVGAGI come from the germline V gene.

The V gene is TRBV10-2, the J gene TRBJ2-6; weak D call: TRBD1 (5 bases). The V gene's germline CDR1 is WSHSY and CDR2 SAAADI. This CDR3 has 17 amino acids. The V and J ends lost 1 base and 9 bases respectively, with 19 bases between them. DNA of the CDR3: TGCGCCAGCAGTGAGTGGATGCCAGGGTATCTTGACAACGTCCTGACTTTC. It translates to CASSEWMPGYLDNVLTF.

The CDR3 loop is CASSLYPHPEDTQYF. The CDR3 bases are TGTGCCAGCAGCTTATACCCGCACCCGGAGGATACGCAGTATTTT. V and J are TRBV11-2 and TRBJ2-3; D ambiguous. Trimming cost V 2 bases and J 6 bases, with 15 bases left between them. The CDR3 is made up of 15 amino acids. The V gene's germline CDR1 is SGHAT and CDR2 FQNNGV.

As for this clone: The same CDR3 can be traced to other DNA sequences in this sample. The chain uses TRBV4-2 and TRBJ1-1; no clear D gene. The CDR3 runs to 11 residues. V dropped 3 bases and J dropped 1 base, with 0 bases sitting between them. Germline CDR1 is LGHNA and CDR2 is YNFKEQ. The CDR3 nucleotides read TGTGCCAGCAGCCAGAACACTGAAGCTTTCTTT. It codes for CASSQNTEAFF.

Of note for this clone: The identical CDR3 is also encoded by other nucleotide sequences in the sample. This chain joins TRBV29-1 and TRBJ2-7; D gene ambiguous. Germline V lookup: CDR1 SQVTM, CDR2 ANQGSEA. The V and J ends lost 4 bases and 6 bases respectively, with 10 bases between them. This CDR3 is built from 11 residues. The CDR3: CSVVRVGEQYF. The CDR3 DNA reads as TGCAGCGTTGTTCGCGTTGGCGAGCAGTACTTC.

The CDR3 protein is CASSHRSNNEQFF. CDR3 coding DNA: TGCGCCAGCAGCCACAGGTCCAACAATGAGCAGTTCTTC. The V and J genes are TRBV4-1 and TRBJ2-1, with D hard to call. The CDR3 covers 13 residues. Germline V CDR1 and CDR2: MGHRA, YSYEKL. With 3 bases removed from V and 5 bases from J, the gap between germline ends came to 8 bases.

The sample holds one count of this clone. The rearrangement uses TRBV5-4 and TRBJ2-1; no definite D call. Per germline, CDR1 SGHNT and CDR2 YYREEE (reference sequence). The V end lost 0 bases, the J end lost 8 bases, and 15 bases lay between the germline ends. This CDR3 comprises 15 residues. CDR3 in amino acids: CASSLESNLRDEQFF. In DNA form, the CDR3 reads TGTGCCAGCAGCTTGGAGTCCAACCTCCGGGATGAGCAGTTCTTC.

This clone was found once. V usage is TRBV6-1 and J usage is TRBJ2-2; D not resolved. Germline CDR1 and CDR2: MNHNS and SASEGT. The length of the CDR3 is 14 residues. V dropped 5 bases and J dropped 4 bases, with 11 bases sitting between them. The CDR3 loop is CASSPPVGTGELFF. CDR3 sequence (DNA): TGTGCCAGCAGTCCCCCGGTTGGCACCGGGGAGCTGTTTTTT.

This chain links TRBV10-2 with TRBJ2-1; no clear D gene. The length of the CDR3 is 14 residues. Germline V gives CDR1 WSHSY, CDR2 SAAADI. V was pared by 2 bases and J by 10 bases, with 15 bases between. The CDR3 DNA is TGCGCCAGCAGTGAGCTTTGGGGTCTTATAGAGCAGTTCTTC. It yields the protein CASSELWGLIEQFF.

The rearrangement joins TRBV6-1 to TRBJ2-7; no clear D gene. Per the germline V gene, CDR1 is MNHNS and CDR2 is SASEGT. CDR3 size: 16 residues. Between the trimmed V and J ends, which lost 4 bases and 0 bases, there was a span of 16 bases. DNA for the CDR3: TGTGCCAGCAGTGGTCCTCGTGGACGTAGCTCCTACGAGCAGTACTTC. Protein: CASSGPRGRSSYEQYF.

The chain recombines TRBV4-1 with TRBJ1-3; no clear D. The length of the CDR3 is 15 residues. The germline V and J ends were trimmed by 4 bases and 4 bases, with 14 bases remaining between them. From germline, CDR1 is MGHRA and CDR2 YSYEKL. CDR3 loop: CASSRLWGVGNTIYF. The CDR3 coding sequence is TGCGCCAGCAGCCGGCTTTGGGGTGTAGGAAACACCATATATTTT.